The next 21 T cell receptor beta chains were all read from a single sample in a study of B cell selection in AIRE deficiency (dated by TCRdb to between 2019 and 2020). Conventional CD4 T cells were sorted as CD4+CD127+ cells. Library generation was performed with the immunoSEQ multiplex PCR assay. In its TCRdb copy, this immuneACCESS table keeps in-frame sequences only and misses some clones. Where compared with another copy, unresolved V genes explain less than half of these, and the others have no known cause. The sample table shows roughly 25,000 clones, and less than 97% are seen once. Approximately 0.2% of the sample is held by the ten biggest clonotypes. The specimen was CD4+CD127+ conventional T cells sorted from PBMCs. These receptor sequences come from a human donor in good health.

CDR3 DNA sequence: TGTGCCAGCAGCTTACTCGGGAGTTCAGATACGCAGTATTTT. Protein: CASSLLGSSDTQYF. The chain joins TRBV11-3 to TRBJ2-3; a weak D match, TRBD2 (6 bases). Germline V lookup: CDR1 SGHNT, CDR2 YENEEA. The CDR3 has 14 amino acids. The V and J ends lost 2 bases and 4 bases respectively, with 10 bases between them.

The chain combines TRBV9 with TRBJ2-3; D is ambiguous. The CDR3 spans 14 residues. Germline V lookup: CDR1 SGDLS, CDR2 YYNGEE. The ends were cut back, 0 bases at V and 0 bases at J, with 5 bases in the middle. For the CDR3, the DNA is TGTGCCAGCAGCGTAGAGGGTAGCACAGATACGCAGTATTTT. As protein: CASSVEGSTDTQYF.

This clone is a singleton in its sample. The J gene is TRBJ1-3, the V gene TRBV4-2; 11 bases are a match to TRBD1. The CDR3 is made up of 22 amino acids. With 1 base clipped from V and 2 bases from J, the junction kept 19 bases outside the gene matches. Germline CDR1 is LGHNA and CDR2 is YNFKEQ. The CDR3 DNA reads as TGTGCCAGCAGCCAAGTTGGAATTCACAGGGACAGGGGGAAGATAGCTGGAAACACCATATATTTT. Amino acids: CASSQVGIHRDRGKIAGNTIYF.

The genes are TRBV5-4 and TRBJ2-3, with D uncertain. V dropped 4 bases and J dropped 3 bases, with 9 bases sitting between them. The germline V gene encodes CDR1 SGHNT and CDR2 YYREEE (reference sequence). The CDR3 contains 13 residues. In nucleotides, the CDR3 is TGTGCCAGCAGCCTCTGGTCTACAGATACGCAGTATTTT. As protein: CASSLWSTDTQYF.

The rearrangement links TRBV27 to TRBJ2-7, with D possibly matching TRBD1 (5 bases). V lost 5 bases, J lost 3 bases, and 11 bases lay in between. CDR1 and CDR2 (germline): MNHEY, SMNVEV (reference sequence). The CDR3 runs 13 residues. CDR3 bases: TGTGCCAGCAGTCCACGGACAAACTACGAGCAGTACTTC. This codes for CASSPRTNYEQYF.

V is TRBV7-2 and J is TRBJ2-3; D gene ambiguous. Trimming took off 5 bases at V and 2 bases at J, with 14 bases between the two ends. There are 15 residues in the CDR3. Per germline, CDR1 SGHTA and CDR2 FQGNSA. CDR3 nucleotide sequence: TGTGCCAGCAGCCCAAGCCGGATCTCCACAGATACGCAGTATTTT. Protein sequence: CASSPSRISTDTQYF.

The CDR3 bases are TGTGCCAGCAGTCGGACTAGCGGGAGTTCAGGAGATACGCAGTATTTT. It yields the protein CASSRTSGSSGDTQYF. This chain joins TRBV25-1 and TRBJ2-3; 13 bases map to TRBD2. Per germline, CDR1 MGHDK and CDR2 SYGVNS. This CDR3 contains 16 residues. The J segment lost 5 bases and the V segment lost 5 bases, leaving 7 bases of the junction unmatched.

V usage is TRBV18 and J usage is TRBJ2-1; weak D call: TRBD2 (5 bases). CDR3 length equals 14 residues. Germline V lookup: CDR1 KGHSH, CDR2 LQKENI. V gave up 3 bases and J gave up 3 bases, with 9 bases separating them. The CDR3 here is CASSPQGLYNEQFF. The CDR3 nucleotides read TGTGCCAGCTCACCCCAAGGACTCTACAATGAGCAGTTCTTC.

V is TRBV28 and J is TRBJ2-7; possibly TRBD1 or TRBD2 for D (5 bases each). Between the trimmed V and J ends, which lost 6 bases and 2 bases, there was a span of 14 bases. The CDR3 has 14 residues. In germline, CDR1 is MDHEN, CDR2 SYDVKM. The CDR3 loop is CASSLERGTYEQYF. As DNA, the CDR3 is TGTGCCAGCAGCCTGGAACGGGGCACCTACGAGCAGTACTTC.

This chain joins TRBV19 and TRBJ2-5; D may be TRBD2 (6 bases). Germline V CDR1 and CDR2: LNHDA, SQIVND (reference sequence). V shed 5 bases and J shed 4 bases, with 20 bases lying between them. The CDR3 spans 16 residues. CDR3: CASSPLPGAGRETQYF. The CDR3 coding sequence is TGTGCCAGTAGTCCACTACCCGGGGCGGGGAGAGAGACCCAGTACTTC.

The chain couples TRBV28 to TRBJ2-5; D might be TRBD1 (6 bases). Trimming pared 10 bases from V and 2 bases from J, leaving 14 bases between. The germline V gene has CDR1 MDHEN and CDR2 SYDVKM. The CDR3 has 13 residues. The CDR3 DNA follows: TGTGCCATCCAATGGGGGCCTCAAGAGACCCAGTACTTC. Its translation: CAIQWGPQETQYF.

CDR3 loop: CASSGGGYTDTQYF. The CDR3 DNA reads as TGTGCCAGCAGTGGGGGGGGTTACACAGATACGCAGTATTTT. The chain recombines TRBV6-1 with TRBJ2-3; TRBD2 matches at 7 bases. Trimming at V came to 4 bases and at J to 2 bases, leaving 3 bases not matched to a gene. The CDR3 extends over 14 amino acids. Germline V gene lookup returns CDR1 MNHNS and CDR2 SASEGT.

The chain links TRBV5-1 to TRBJ2-2, with D possibly matching TRBD1 (6 bases). The germline V gene has CDR1 SGHRS and CDR2 YFSETQ. V was pared by 5 bases and J by 2 bases, with 13 bases between. CDR3 size: 15 residues. The CDR3 loop is CASSVDSYNTGELFF. The DNA for the CDR3 is TGCGCCAGCAGTGTGGACAGCTATAACACCGGGGAGCTGTTTTTT.

The chain is built from TRBV5-1 and TRBJ2-3, with D perhaps TRBD1 (5 bases). V was clipped by 4 bases and J by 1 base, with 16 bases between them. Germline values: CDR1 SGHRS, CDR2 YFSETQ. The CDR3 consists of 16 residues. CDR3 nucleotides: TGCGCCAGCAGCCCAGGGCGCCTCGTTGGCACAGATACGCAGTATTTT. Protein sequence: CASSPGRLVGTDTQYF. Full variable domain (rest looked up from reference TRBV5-1 and TRBJ2-3): KAGVTQTPRYLIKTRGQQVTLSCSPISGHRSVSWYQQTPGQGLQFLFEYFSETQRNKGNFPGRFSGRQFSNSRSEMNVSTLELGDSALYLCASSPGRLVGTDTQYFGPGTRLTVL.

The V and J genes are TRBV5-1 and TRBJ2-1; a possible D gene is TRBD2 (5 bases). Germline assignment: CDR1 SGHRS and CDR2 YFSETQ. This CDR3 is built from 15 residues. The V end lost 0 bases, the J end lost 9 bases, and 16 bases lay between the germline ends. This chain's CDR3 is CASSLAVDGNIEQFF. CDR3 sequence (DNA): TGCGCCAGCAGCTTGGCTGTGGACGGGAATATTGAGCAGTTCTTC.

This clone was detected only a few times. This same CDR3 is encoded by further DNA sequences in the sample. V usage is TRBV10-2 and J usage is TRBJ1-2; a weak D match, TRBD1 (5 bases). V lost 6 bases and J lost 5, with 16 bases in between. Per the germline V gene, CDR1 is WSHSY and CDR2 is SAAADI. CDR3 size: 14 residues. CDR3 sequence reads: CASRPGIGTYGYTF. The CDR3 bases are TGCGCCAGCAGGCCAGGGATTGGGACTTATGGCTACACCTTC.

The rearrangement uses TRBV4-3 and TRBJ1-3, with D possibly matching TRBD1 (5 bases). The CDR3 loop spans 15 amino acids. V was cut by 0 bases and J by 0 bases, with 6 bases left in between. The germline V gene has CDR1 LGHNA and CDR2 YSLEER. CDR3 in DNA: TGCGCCAGCAGCCAAGAAGGGGTCTCTGGAAACACCATATATTTT. It is translated as CASSQEGVSGNTIYF.

This rearrangement joins TRBV5-1 to TRBJ2-1; 11 bases line up with TRBD2. This CDR3 has 16 residues. Germline values: CDR1 SGHRS, CDR2 YFSETQ. V dropped 4 bases and J dropped 0; count of bases not matched to a gene: 3. The CDR3 spells CASSAGTSGSYNEQFF. The CDR3 nucleotides read TGCGCCAGCAGCGCCGGGACTAGCGGCTCCTACAATGAGCAGTTCTTC.

The chain has TRBV10-2 and TRBJ2-3; TRBD1 is a possible D gene (6 bases). Germline V gene sequence: CDR1 WSHSY, CDR2 SAAADI. The CDR3 has 16 residues. The V gene lost 0 bases and the J gene lost 3 bases, with 13 bases spanning the gap. The CDR3 sequence: CASSESGQGFTDTQYF. For the CDR3, the DNA is TGCGCCAGCAGTGAGTCGGGGCAGGGGTTTACAGATACGCAGTATTTT.

The J gene is TRBJ2-3, the V gene TRBV4-3, with D tentatively TRBD2 (6 bases). V was pared by 1 base and J by 3 bases, with 14 bases between. Germline V CDR1 and CDR2: LGHNA, YSLEER. CDR3 size: 16 residues. Here the CDR3 DNA reads TGCGCCAGCAGCCAAGGGGCCGGGCTAGCGACAGATACGCAGTATTTT. Protein product: CASSQGAGLATDTQYF.

Of note for this clone: One end of the junction does not line up with germline, which may come from a read error. The rearrangement uses TRBV19 and TRBJ2-5; 12 bases agree with TRBD2. This CDR3 comprises 14 residues. Germline loops: CDR1 LNHDA, CDR2 SQIVND (reference sequence). Written as DNA, the CDR3 is TGTGCCAGTAGTATAGGGCCCACTAGCGGGAGGCCCCACTTC. The encoded protein is CASSIGPTSGRPHF.